One and the same sample provided the 28 T cell receptor beta chains below, sequenced in a study of regulatory dendritic cells for organ transplantation. Assay: immunoSEQ multiplex PCR; the TCRdb copy retains only in-frame clones and omits some. This table holds approximately 12,000 clones, about 70% found once. Allogeneic regulatory or mature dendritic cells were co-cultured for approximately 5 days with CFSE-labeled sorted T cells at 1:10. Their antigens are not known. The sample comprised naive CD4+ T cells from blood cultured with regulatory dendritic cells. Sample subset: CD45RA+ naive T cells. These receptors originate from a human donor in good health.

V usage is TRBV5-1 and J usage is TRBJ2-3, with TRBD2 matching 7 bases. This CDR3 spans 15 amino acids. Per germline, CDR1 SGHRS and CDR2 YFSETQ. V lost 0 bases and J lost 6; bases outside the gene matches: 7. CDR3 DNA: TGCGCCAGCAGCTTGGGCGGGGGTTCTACGGATACGCAGTATTTT. This codes for CASSLGGGSTDTQYF. The variable domain in full, with the rest retrieved from reference TRBV5-1 and TRBJ2-3, is KAGVTQTPRYLIKTRGQQVTLSCSPISGHRSVSWYQQTPGQGLQFLFEYFSETQRNKGNFPGRFSGRQFSNSRSEMNVSTLELGDSALYLCASSLGGGSTDTQYFGPGTRLTVL.

The chain links TRBV19 to TRBJ1-4, with 8 bases matching TRBD1. Germline V gene lookup returns CDR1 LNHDA and CDR2 SQIVND (reference sequence). Losses at the gene ends were 3 bases for V and 7 bases for J; bases not matched to a gene: 4. The CDR3 loop spans 14 amino acids. The CDR3 region has the DNA TGTGCCAGTAGTATTCAGGGGGCGTCTGAAAAACTGTTTTTT. Translated, it gives CASSIQGASEKLFF.

This chain links TRBV4-3 with TRBJ1-2, with 7 bases that match TRBD1. J was trimmed by 3 bases and V by 1 base; bases with no gene match: 5. The CDR3 runs to 15 residues. Germline CDR1 and CDR2: LGHNA and YSLEER. The CDR3 nucleotides read TGCGCCAGCAGCCAAGCGACAGGGTTCGACTATGGCTACACCTTC. It codes for CASSQATGFDYGYTF.

V gene TRBV6-1 combines with J gene TRBJ1-6, with D unclear. The germline V gene encodes CDR1 MNHNS and CDR2 SASEGT. The CDR3 runs 13 residues. Deletions cut 8 bases from V and 4 bases from J, with 9 bases between. CDR3 DNA: TGTGCCAGCCACCAGGAATATAATTCACCCCTCCACTTT. Translating gives CASHQEYNSPLHF.

V gene TRBV7-8 combines with J gene TRBJ1-5, with 10 bases aligning to TRBD1. Per germline, CDR1 SGHVS and CDR2 FQNEAQ. CDR3 length: 15 residues. The J segment lost 6 bases and the V segment lost 3 bases, leaving 5 bases of the junction unmatched. Here the CDR3 reads CASSLGQGQIQPQHF. DNA of the CDR3: TGTGCCAGCAGCTTGGGACAGGGGCAAATTCAGCCCCAGCATTTT.

The rearrangement uses TRBV5-1 and TRBJ2-3; perhaps TRBD2 as D (5 bases). The CDR3 is made up of 14 amino acids. Germline V lookup: CDR1 SGHRS, CDR2 YFSETQ. V lost 0 bases and J 1 base, leaving 6 bases between the germline ends. CDR3 DNA sequence: TGCGCCAGCAGCTTGGCCGGGGGCACAGATACGCAGTATTTT. Translation: CASSLAGGTDTQYF.

V and J are TRBV4-2 and TRBJ2-4, with D tentatively TRBD2 (6 bases). The CDR3 spans 15 residues. CDR1 and CDR2 (germline): LGHNA, YNFKEQ. Trimming shortened V by 0 bases and J by 7 bases, and 13 bases separated the two germline ends. The CDR3: CASSQDGGSLNIQYF. The CDR3 DNA reads TGTGCCAGCAGCCAAGACGGGGGTAGTTTGAACATTCAGTACTTC.

The gene calls are TRBV5-4 and TRBJ2-3, with 10 nucleotides matching TRBD2. This CDR3 comprises 17 residues. CDR1 and CDR2 from the germline V gene are SGHNT and YYREEE (reference sequence). The V gene end was trimmed by 0 bases and the J gene end by 2 bases; junction bases not matched to a gene: 6. The CDR3: CASSLAPSGGYTDTQYF. CDR3 in DNA: TGTGCCAGCAGCTTGGCCCCTAGCGGGGGATACACAGATACGCAGTATTTT.

The chain carries TRBV5-1 and TRBJ2-2; tentatively, D is TRBD1 (6 bases). The V end lost 6 bases, the J end lost 5 bases, and 14 bases lay between the germline ends. This CDR3 comprises 14 residues. Germline-derived CDR1 and CDR2 are SGHRS and YFSETQ. The CDR3 DNA sequence: TGCGCCAGCATATCGGACAGCGCGACCGGGGAGCTGTTTTTT. Its protein is CASISDSATGELFF.

The J gene is TRBJ1-1, the V gene TRBV11-2; D gene uncertain. Trimming removed 2 bases from V and 8 bases from J, with 6 bases in between. CDR3 length: 11 residues. Germline loops: CDR1 SGHAT, CDR2 FQNNGV. CDR3 in DNA: TGTGCCAGCAGCTTATCGGGAGAAGCTTTCTTT. It translates to CASSLSGEAFF. The full variable domain, in which reference TRBV11-2 and TRBJ1-1 provide the parts outside the CDR3, is EAGVAQSPRYKIIEKRQSVAFWCNPISGHATLYWYQQILGQGPKLLIQFQNNGVVDDSQLPKDRFSAERLKGVDSTLKIQPAKLEDSAVYLCASSLSGEAFFGQGTRLTVV.

The J gene is TRBJ1-3, the V gene TRBV9, with D perhaps TRBD1 (5 bases). Germline values: CDR1 SGDLS, CDR2 YYNGEE. This CDR3 is 14 amino acids long. Trimming pared 1 base from V and 4 bases from J, leaving 9 bases between. This CDR3 is CASSVPAGGNTIYF. The DNA for the CDR3 is TGTGCCAGCAGCGTACCCGCAGGGGGAAACACCATATATTTT.

The chain couples TRBV7-2 to TRBJ2-7; D might be TRBD1 (5 bases). The CDR3 consists of 15 residues. The V and J ends lost 1 base and 0 bases respectively, with 10 bases between them. CDR1 is SGHTA and CDR2 is FQGNSA in the germline V gene. The CDR3 protein is CASSLGSDSSYEQYF. The CDR3 DNA is TGTGCCAGCAGCTTAGGCTCTGACAGCTCCTACGAGCAGTACTTC.

This clone was recorded only once. The gene calls are TRBV2 and TRBJ2-2; 12 positions match TRBD2. The V gene end was trimmed by 6 bases and the J gene end by 4 bases; junction bases not matched to a gene: 0. Germline V gives CDR1 SNHLY, CDR2 FYNNEI. The CDR3 runs 14 residues. CDR3 DNA sequence: TGTGCCAGCAGGACTAGCGGGGGCACCGGGGAGCTGTTTTTT. Translation: CASRTSGGTGELFF.

The chain combines TRBV5-4 with TRBJ2-7; a possible D gene is TRBD2 (5 bases). The CDR3 consists of 15 residues. Germline V lookup: CDR1 SGHNT, CDR2 YYREEE (reference sequence). The V gene lost 0 bases and the J gene lost 5 bases, with 15 bases spanning the gap. CDR3 loop: CASSLVPGQADEQYF. The CDR3 region has the DNA TGTGCCAGCAGCTTGGTACCCGGTCAAGCGGACGAGCAGTACTTC.

V usage is TRBV6-1 and J usage is TRBJ1-1; no firm D call. The germline V gene encodes CDR1 MNHNS and CDR2 SASEGT. CDR3 length: 15 amino acids. V lost 0 bases and J lost 8, with 16 bases in between. The CDR3, as DNA: TGTGCCAGCAGTGAAGCGGAATGGGTCGGGAGGGAAGCTTTCTTT. Translation gives CASSEAEWVGREAFF.

V and J are TRBV6-6 and TRBJ2-3, with 9 bases matching TRBD2. CDR1 is MNHNY, CDR2 SVGAGI, per germline (reference sequence). The CDR3 extends over 14 amino acids. J lost 4 bases, V lost 5 bases, and 4 bases had no gene match. CDR3 loop: CASSVSGGADTQYF. In DNA, the CDR3 is TGTGCCAGCAGTGTTAGCGGGGGTGCAGATACGCAGTATTTT.

The gene calls are TRBV5-1 and TRBJ2-5, with 9 bases fitting TRBD2. This CDR3 spans 14 amino acids. CDR1 SGHRS and CDR2 YFSETQ come from the germline V gene. Trimming removed 4 bases from V and 5 bases from J; junction bases left unmatched: 6. The CDR3 protein is CASSISGGRETQYF. The CDR3 DNA follows: TGCGCCAGCAGCATAAGCGGGGGGCGCGAGACCCAGTACTTC.

The chain carries TRBV6-5 and TRBJ1-5, with a weak D call TRBD1 (6 bases). The CDR3 is made up of 14 amino acids. Germline CDR1 is MNHEY and CDR2 is SVGAGI. Between the trimmed V and J ends, which lost 2 bases and 6 bases, there was a span of 11 bases. Written as DNA, the CDR3 is TGTGCCAGCAGTTACGGGGGGGCTGGTCAGCCCCAGCATTTT. This codes for CASSYGGAGQPQHF.

This chain connects TRBV11-2 to TRBJ2-1, with 8 bases lining up with TRBD2. The CDR3 loop spans 16 amino acids. The germline V gene encodes CDR1 SGHAT and CDR2 FQNNGV. V lost 4 bases, J lost 4 bases, and 9 bases stayed unmatched. The CDR3: CASSSVGGGIYNEQFF. Here the CDR3 DNA reads TGTGCCAGCAGCTCCGTGGGCGGGGGGATATACAATGAGCAGTTCTTC.

This clone was seen a handful of times. The V gene is TRBV10-3, the J gene TRBJ2-7; D unresolved. CDR1 is ENHRY, CDR2 SYGVKD, per germline. V gave up 6 bases and J gave up 5 bases, with 11 bases separating them. There are 12 residues in the CDR3. The CDR3 reads CAISSNLDEQYF. The CDR3 DNA reads TGTGCCATCAGCTCCAACCTAGACGAGCAGTACTTC.

CDR3 nucleotides: TGTGCCAGCAGCTCGACTTCTGCTGGAAACACCATATATTTT. Its translation is CASSSTSAGNTIYF. The J gene is TRBJ1-3, the V gene TRBV6-1, with no clear D. The V gene's germline CDR1 is MNHNS and CDR2 SASEGT. V was clipped by 6 bases and J by 2 bases, with 11 bases between them. This CDR3 has 14 residues.

The gene calls are TRBV2 and TRBJ2-7, with 7 bases aligning to TRBD2. CDR1 SNHLY and CDR2 FYNNEI come from the germline V gene. Losses at the gene ends were 6 bases for V and 3 bases for J; bases not matched to a gene: 2. CDR3 length: 12 amino acids. CDR3 in DNA: TGTGCCAGCAGGGGGGAGGGCTACGAGCAGTACTTC. It yields the protein CASRGEGYEQYF.

V and J are TRBV11-3 and TRBJ2-1, with TRBD2 matching over 10 bases. The CDR3 extends over 17 amino acids. Germline lookup yields CDR1 SGHNT and CDR2 YENEEA. The V gene end was trimmed by 1 base and the J gene end by 7 bases; junction bases not matched to a gene: 10. CDR3 in DNA: TGTGCCAGCAGCTTAGGGACAAGCGGGGGGGCTTCAAATGAGCAGTTCTTC. Translated: CASSLGTSGGASNEQFF.

The gene calls are TRBV2 and TRBJ1-4; 8 positions match TRBD1. Per the germline V gene, CDR1 is SNHLY and CDR2 is FYNNEI. The ends lost 9 bases at V and 4 bases at J; junction bases unmatched: 16. The CDR3 is 17 amino acids. Written as DNA, the CDR3 is TGTGCCAGTGCCCGAACTAGGCAGGGGGCCCTTAATGAAAAACTGTTTTTT. It codes for CASARTRQGALNEKLFF.

The rearrangement joins TRBV2 to TRBJ1-1, with D perhaps TRBD1 (6 bases). The CDR3 is 14 residues long. V lost 7 bases to trimming and J lost 11 bases, with 23 bases between them. From germline, CDR1 is SNHLY and CDR2 FYNNEI. CDR3 DNA sequence: TGTGCCAGCAAGGAGAGGACAGTGGACCTAGGGGCTTTCTTT. This sequence encodes CASKERTVDLGAFF.

This clone was picked up a small number of times. The chain has TRBV6-5 and TRBJ1-2, with D hard to call. This CDR3 comprises 16 residues. Germline assignment: CDR1 MNHEY and CDR2 SVGAGI. The V gene lost 0 bases and the J gene lost 4 bases, with 15 bases spanning the gap. CDR3 sequence reads: CASSYSGVPIGYGYTF. For the CDR3, the DNA is TGTGCCAGCAGTTACTCGGGCGTACCGATCGGCTATGGCTACACCTTC.

The chain combines TRBV5-4 with TRBJ2-3; 7 bases map to TRBD1. Losses at the gene ends were 5 bases for V and 4 bases for J; bases not matched to a gene: 7. The germline CDR1 and CDR2 sequences are SGHNT and YYREEE (reference sequence). CDR3 size: 14 residues. CDR3 amino acids: CASSGTDSSDTQYF. The CDR3 DNA reads TGTGCCAGCAGTGGGACAGATTCATCAGATACGCAGTATTTT. The whole variable domain, remainder taken from reference TRBV5-4 and TRBJ2-3, is ETGVTQSPTHLIKTRGQQVTLRCSSQSGHNTVSWYQQALGQGPQFIFQYYREEENGRGNFPPRFSGLQFPNYSSELNVNALELDDSALYLCASSGTDSSDTQYFGPGTRLTVL.

The CDR3 DNA is TGCGCCAGCAGCTTGGGGATCCAGGGTAATCAGCCCCAGCATTTT. Encoded protein: CASSLGIQGNQPQHF. V gene TRBV5-1 combines with J gene TRBJ1-5; tentative D call: TRBD1 (5 bases). Trimming removed 0 bases at V and 4 bases at J, with 11 bases between. Germline V gene sequence: CDR1 SGHRS, CDR2 YFSETQ. The CDR3 has 15 amino acids.